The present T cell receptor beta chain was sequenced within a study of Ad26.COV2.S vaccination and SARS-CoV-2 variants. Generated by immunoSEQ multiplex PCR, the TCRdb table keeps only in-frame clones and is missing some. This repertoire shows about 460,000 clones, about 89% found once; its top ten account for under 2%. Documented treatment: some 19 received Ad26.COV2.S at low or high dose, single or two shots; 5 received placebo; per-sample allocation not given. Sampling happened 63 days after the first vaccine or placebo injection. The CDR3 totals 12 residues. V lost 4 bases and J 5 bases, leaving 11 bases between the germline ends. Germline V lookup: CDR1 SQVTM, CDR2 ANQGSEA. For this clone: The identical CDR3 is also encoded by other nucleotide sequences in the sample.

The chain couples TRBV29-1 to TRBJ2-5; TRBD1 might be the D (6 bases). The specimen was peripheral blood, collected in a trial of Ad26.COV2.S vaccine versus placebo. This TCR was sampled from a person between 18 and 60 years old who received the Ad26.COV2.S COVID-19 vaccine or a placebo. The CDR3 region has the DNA TGCAGCGTTGCAGGGGTCGGGGAGACCCAGTACTTC. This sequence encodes CSVAGVGETQYF.